One and the same sample provided the 19 T cell receptor beta chains below, sequenced in a study of molecular identifiers for immune sequencing clone quantification. From the PCR reads, TCRdb called clonotypes with MiXCR, one entry per CDR3 protein. The data contain about 640,000 distinct CDR3 sequences, just under 20% of them singletons. The sequencing input was naive CD8+ T cells from blood, with Jurkat cell RNA spiked in. The subset was: FACS-sorted CD8+CD4-CCR7+CD45RA+ naive T cells. All receptors derive from a human donor in good health. Some libraries in this study had Jurkat cell RNA spiked in.

In this sample, this clonotype turned up many times. The V call is TRBV9, the J call TRBJ2-3, with 16 bases identical to TRBD2. The germline V gene encodes CDR1 SGDLS and CDR2 YYNGEE. The CDR3 is 20 amino acids. With V trimmed by 0 bases and J by 4 bases, 11 bases remained unmatched. CDR3 region: CASSVAPGTSGGAVADTQYF. DNA for the CDR3: TGTGCCAGCAGCGTAGCTCCCGGGACTAGCGGGGGGGCGGTCGCAGATACGCAGTATTTT.

Points on this clonotype: This clone may be a read error of a much larger clone one base away. The gene calls are TRBV9 and TRBJ2-5; tentatively, D is TRBD1 or TRBD2 (5 bases each). This CDR3 has 14 residues. The germline V gene encodes CDR1 SGDLS and CDR2 YYNGEE. CDR3 amino acids: CTSNYFGGSETQYF. The CDR3 coding sequence is TGTACCAGCAACTACTTTGGGGGATCGGAGACCCAGTACTTC. Drawing the rest from reference TRBV9 and TRBJ2-5, the complete variable domain is DSGVTQTPKHLITATGQRVTLRCSPRSGDLSVYWYQQSLDQGLQFLIQYYNGEERAKGNILERFSAQQFPDLHSELNLSSLELGDSALYFCTSNYFGGSETQYFGPGTRLLVL.

This rearrangement joins TRBV29-1 to TRBJ1-2; D uncertain. The germline V gene has CDR1 SQVTM and CDR2 ANQGSEA. The V end lost 4 bases, the J end lost 3 bases, and 9 bases lay between the germline ends. This CDR3 spans 12 amino acids. Here the CDR3 DNA reads TGCAGCGTTGGAGGAGGAGACTATGGCTACACCTTC. It yields the protein CSVGGGDYGYTF. The variable domain in full, completed from reference TRBV29-1 and TRBJ1-2, reads SAVISQKPSRDICQRGTSLTIQCQVDSQVTMMFWYRQQPGQSLTLIATANQGSEATYESGFVIDKFPISRPNLTFSTLTVSNMSPEDSSIYLCSVGGGDYGYTFGSGTRLTVV.

In this sample, this clonotype turned up a few times. The genes are TRBV2 and TRBJ1-2; no clear D. This CDR3 has 13 amino acids. V was cut by 7 bases and J by 0 bases, with 9 bases left in between. CDR1 is SNHLY, CDR2 FYNNEI, per germline. In DNA form, the CDR3 reads TGTGCCAGCATTGACAAGTCTAACTATGGCTACACCTTC. Its protein product is CASIDKSNYGYTF.

V is TRBV11-2 and J is TRBJ2-1; the D call may be TRBD1 or TRBD2 (5 bases each). The length of the CDR3 is 18 residues. Germline CDR1 and CDR2: SGHAT and FQNNGV. V was pared by 5 bases and J by 6 bases, with 26 bases between. CDR3 residues: CASSPFTGVRGWGNEQFF. Written as DNA, the CDR3 is TGTGCCAGCAGCCCCTTCACCGGTGTGAGGGGTTGGGGCAATGAGCAGTTCTTC.

The rearrangement links TRBV19 to TRBJ2-1; TRBD1 agrees at 7 bases. The germline V gene has CDR1 LNHDA and CDR2 SQIVND (reference sequence). The length of the CDR3 is 17 residues. V lost 8 bases to trimming and J lost 4 bases; unmatched junction nucleotides: 17. In DNA, the CDR3 is TGTGCCAGTGGTGTTCTTGGGACAGACCCGGGGTACAATGAGCAGTTCTTC. Amino acid sequence: CASGVLGTDPGYNEQFF.

This chain connects TRBV4-1 to TRBJ1-4; D not certain. Looked up from germline, CDR1 is MGHRA and CDR2 is YSYEKL. The CDR3 totals 16 residues. The ends were cut back, 4 bases at V and 7 bases at J, with 19 bases in the middle. CDR3 loop: CASSPLRAGFIEKLFF. CDR3 sequence (DNA): TGCGCCAGCAGCCCCCTTAGGGCTGGTTTTATTGAAAAACTGTTTTTT.

This clonotype was picked up one time. This clone may be a read error of a much larger clone one base away. The DNA for the CDR3 is TGTGTCAGCAGTTATTCCGGGACAGGAGTCTCCGAGCAGTACTTC. Its protein is CVSSYSGTGVSEQYF. The genes are TRBV12-3 or TRBV12-4 and TRBJ2-7; TRBD1 aligns across 8 bases. This CDR3 is built from 15 residues.

The V call is TRBV5-4, the J call TRBJ2-7; 9 bases fit TRBD2. Trimming cost V 3 bases and J 6 bases; bases outside gene matches: 7. The V gene's germline CDR1 is SGHNT and CDR2 YYREEE (reference sequence). The length of the CDR3 is 14 residues. CDR3 sequence (DNA): TGTGCCAGCAGCTCGGGACTAGCTTCTTTCGAGCAGTACTTC. Amino acids: CASSSGLASFEQYF.

This clonotype was counted a few times. The J gene is TRBJ2-5, the V gene TRBV12-3 or TRBV12-4; 9 bases are shared with TRBD2. This CDR3 spans 15 amino acids. With 2 bases clipped from V and 5 bases from J, the junction kept 6 bases outside the gene matches. The CDR3, as DNA: TGTGCCAGCAGTTTAAGGGCTAGCGGGATGGAGACCCAGTACTTC. Translated: CASSLRASGMETQYF.

As to this clonotype: It may be a read error: a sequence one base away is much more abundant. V is TRBV6-2 or TRBV6-3 and J is TRBJ1-5; perhaps TRBD1 as D (5 bases). Germline loops: CDR1 MNHEY, CDR2 SVGEGT. The CDR3 consists of 15 residues. The CDR3 coding sequence is TGTGCCAGCAGTTATGATTTGACAGACAGCCAGCCCCAGCGTTTT. It is translated as CASSYDLTDSQPQRF.

The chain employs TRBV20-1 and TRBJ2-7; 7 nucleotides match TRBD1. CDR3 size: 13 residues. Per germline, CDR1 DFQATT and CDR2 SNEGSKA (reference sequence). V shed 5 bases and J 7 bases; nucleotides not matched to a gene: 11. The CDR3 reads CSAGTEYVGEQYF. DNA of the CDR3: TGCAGTGCTGGGACAGAGTATGTAGGTGAGCAGTACTTC.

This clonotype was recorded a few times. The chain combines TRBV30 with TRBJ2-1, with TRBD2 as a possible D gene (5 bases). Deletions cut 2 bases from V and 4 bases from J, with 9 bases between. Germline V gene data show CDR1 as GTSNPN and CDR2 as SVGIG (reference sequence). The CDR3 consists of 13 residues. CDR3 residues: CAWSLGEYNEQFF. The CDR3 DNA follows: TGTGCCTGGAGTTTGGGAGAATACAATGAGCAGTTCTTC.

In this sample, this clonotype turned up many times. The chain carries TRBV3-1 and TRBJ2-3; D possibly corresponds to TRBD2 (6 bases). Germline assignment: CDR1 LGHDT and CDR2 YNNKEL (reference sequence). This CDR3 comprises 18 residues. V was clipped by 0 bases and J by 1 base, with 17 bases between them. CDR3 amino acids: CASSQDLAARRGTDTQYF. Here the CDR3 DNA reads TGTGCCAGCAGCCAAGATTTAGCGGCACGGCGGGGCACAGATACGCAGTATTTT.

This clonotype was counted ten times or more. The chain has TRBV2 and TRBJ2-5; the D is unclear. This CDR3 has 15 residues. Trimming took 2 bases from V and 3 from J, leaving 13 bases between them. Germline V gene data show CDR1 as SNHLY and CDR2 as FYNNEI. CDR3 loop: CASSESGPVEETQYF. The DNA of the CDR3 is TGTGCCAGCAGTGAAAGTGGGCCGGTTGAAGAGACCCAGTACTTC.

This clonotype was seen many times. The J gene is TRBJ2-6, the V gene TRBV13; TRBD1 matches at 9 bases. Looked up from germline, CDR1 is PRHDT and CDR2 is FYEKMQ (reference sequence). The CDR3 sequence is 17 residues long. V gave up 4 bases and J gave up 4 bases; unmatched junction bases: 8. Written as DNA, the CDR3 is TGTGCCAGCAGCTCGACAGGGGGTTATATCGGGGCCAACGTCCTGACTTTC. Residues: CASSSTGGYIGANVLTF.

This chain joins TRBV15 and TRBJ2-5, with 9 positions matching TRBD2. The CDR3 is made up of 17 amino acids. The germline CDR1 and CDR2 sequences are LNHNV and YYDKDF (reference sequence). Trimming took 9 bases from V and 5 from J; bases not matched to a gene: 19. CDR3 nucleotides: TGTGCCACAACCGATATCCCCCAGCGGGGGGAGGTGGAGACCCAGTACTTC. This gives the protein CATTDIPQRGEVETQYF.

This clonotype was detected many times. V gene TRBV19 combines with J gene TRBJ1-2; no clear D. V gave up 9 bases and J gave up 2 bases, with 10 bases separating them. Germline V gives CDR1 LNHDA, CDR2 SQIVND (reference sequence). The CDR3 length is 12 residues. In DNA form, the CDR3 reads TGTGCCAGCGATAATTTCAACTATGGCTACACCTTC. Protein product: CASDNFNYGYTF.

The V gene is TRBV30, the J gene TRBJ2-6; D not certain. The CDR3 has 13 residues. Germline lookup yields CDR1 GTSNPN and CDR2 SVGIG (reference sequence). Deletions cut 3 bases from V and 3 bases from J, with 6 bases between. CDR3 sequence: CAWRTVGANVLTF. In DNA form, the CDR3 reads TGTGCCTGGAGGACGGTTGGGGCCAACGTCCTGACTTTC.